This entry lists 30 T cell receptor beta chains sequenced from one sample in a study of T cell responses to AZD1222 COVID-19 vaccine. The protocol was immunoSEQ multiplex PCR, while the TCRdb copy is restricted to in-frame clones and leaves out a portion. The sample shows about 120,000 clones, 85% to 95% of them seen only once. Sample: peripheral blood, taken on day 0 of AZD1222 vaccination. The receptors come from an adult in good health.

The J gene is TRBJ1-5, the V gene TRBV28; 9 bases align to TRBD1. Germline values: CDR1 MDHEN, CDR2 SYDVKM. The CDR3 extends over 15 amino acids. V lost 4 bases and J lost 7; bases outside the gene matches: 8. The CDR3 region is CASSSPGQGGQPQHF. CDR3 coding DNA: TGTGCCAGCAGTTCCCCGGGACAGGGAGGCCAGCCCCAGCATTTT.

The V and J genes are TRBV5-1 and TRBJ1-5, with TRBD1 identical over 8 bases. This CDR3 has 16 residues. Trimming took 5 bases from V and 5 from J; bases not matched to a gene: 12. Germline V gene sequence: CDR1 SGHRS, CDR2 YFSETQ. In nucleotides, the CDR3 is TGCGCCAGCAGTTCCCCGAAGGACAGGGAAGATCAGCCCCAGCATTTT. This translates into CASSSPKDREDQPQHF.

The gene calls are TRBV19 and TRBJ1-2, with 9 bases matching TRBD1. This CDR3 is built from 15 residues. V lost 6 bases, J lost 2 bases, and 7 bases stayed unmatched. CDR1 is LNHDA and CDR2 is SQIVND in the germline V gene (reference sequence). The CDR3 DNA follows: TGTGCCAGTAGAATCACGGGACAGGGAAACTATGGCTACACCTTC. Amino acid sequence: CASRITGQGNYGYTF.

The J gene is TRBJ2-3, the V gene TRBV7-9; 11 bases agree with TRBD2. The CDR3 runs to 16 residues. The germline V gene encodes CDR1 SEHNR and CDR2 FQNEAQ (reference sequence). V was clipped by 5 bases and J by 6 bases; unmatched bases: 10. This CDR3 reads CASSSGTSGGGDTQYF. In nucleotides, the CDR3 is TGTGCCAGCAGCAGCGGGACTAGCGGAGGGGGGGATACGCAGTATTTT.

This chain joins TRBV27 and TRBJ2-7; perhaps TRBD1 as D (5 bases). The V gene's germline CDR1 is MNHEY and CDR2 SMNVEV (reference sequence). With 2 bases removed from V and 3 bases from J, the gap between germline ends came to 14 bases. The CDR3 extends over 15 amino acids. CDR3 protein: CASSLQAQGSYEQYF. For the CDR3, the DNA is TGTGCCAGCAGTTTACAAGCGCAGGGAAGCTACGAGCAGTACTTC.

The chain carries TRBV11-3 and TRBJ2-3; 12 bases align to TRBD2. In germline, CDR1 is SGHNT, CDR2 YENEEA. This CDR3 has 14 residues. V lost 3 bases, J lost 5 bases, and 0 bases stayed unmatched. The CDR3 region is CASSLTSGGDTQYF. CDR3 in DNA: TGTGCCAGCAGCTTGACTAGCGGGGGAGATACGCAGTATTTT.

The CDR3 DNA reads as TGTGCCAGCAGCGCGAAACTAACCTACGAGCAGTACTTC. Translating gives CASSAKLTYEQYF. The genes are TRBV7-2 and TRBJ2-7; D uncertain. V was shortened by 5 bases and J by 2 bases, with 10 bases between the two germline ends. Germline V gene data show CDR1 as SGHTA and CDR2 as FQGNSA. The length of the CDR3 is 13 residues. The full variable domain, in which reference TRBV7-2 and TRBJ2-7 provide the parts outside the CDR3, is GAGVSQSPSNKVTEKGKDVELRCDPISGHTALYWYRQSLGQGLEFLIYFQGNSAPDKSGLPSDRFSAERTGGSVSTLTIQRTQQEDSAVYLCASSAKLTYEQYFGPGTRLTVT.

J is TRBJ2-5 and V is TRBV27; 7 nucleotides agree with TRBD1. The CDR3 loop spans 15 amino acids. The ends lost 3 bases at V and 5 bases at J; junction bases unmatched: 9. CDR1 and CDR2 (germline): MNHEY, SMNVEV (reference sequence). The CDR3, as DNA: TGTGCCAGCAGTTTCTATCAGGGGGTAGGGGAGACCCAGTACTTC. Residues: CASSFYQGVGETQYF.

V is TRBV28 and J is TRBJ1-5; 7 bases map to TRBD1. Germline values: CDR1 MDHEN, CDR2 SYDVKM. V was pared by 5 bases and J by 6 bases, with 13 bases of the junction left unmatched. This CDR3 region has 16 residues. The CDR3 DNA reads TGTGCCAGCAGTCCAACGACAGGGTCGGTAGGTCAGCCCCAGCATTTT. Its translation: CASSPTTGSVGQPQHF.

The genes are TRBV7-2 and TRBJ1-2; unclear D gene. The CDR3 is 14 amino acids. V lost 1 base and J lost 7, with 13 bases in between. Germline-derived CDR1 and CDR2 are SGHTA and FQGNSA. CDR3 DNA sequence: TGTGCCAGCAGCTTAGTTTCCCCCGCCGGTGGCTACACCTTC. This encodes CASSLVSPAGGYTF. The full variable domain, rest sourced from reference TRBV7-2 and TRBJ1-2, is GAGVSQSPSNKVTEKGKDVELRCDPISGHTALYWYRQSLGQGLEFLIYFQGNSAPDKSGLPSDRFSAERTGGSVSTLTIQRTQQEDSAVYLCASSLVSPAGGYTFGSGTRLTVV.

The J gene is TRBJ1-5, the V gene TRBV6-1; D may be TRBD1 (5 bases). CDR3 length: 15 amino acids. V was shortened by 2 bases and J by 0 bases, with 8 bases between the two germline ends. Germline V lookup: CDR1 MNHNS, CDR2 SASEGT. For the CDR3, the DNA is TGTGCCAGCAGTGAAAGGACAAATAGCAATCAGCCCCAGCATTTT. This translates into CASSERTNSNQPQHF.

This rearrangement joins TRBV27 to TRBJ1-1; perhaps TRBD1 as D (6 bases). The CDR3 loop spans 14 amino acids. V dropped 2 bases and J dropped 7 bases, with 14 bases sitting between them. CDR1 is MNHEY and CDR2 is SMNVEV in the germline V gene (reference sequence). The CDR3 sequence: CASSLSPGGNEAFF. CDR3 DNA sequence: TGTGCCAGCAGTTTAAGTCCTGGGGGCAATGAAGCTTTCTTT.

This clone was counted a single time. J is TRBJ2-2 and V is TRBV27; no clear D gene. The CDR3 is 14 residues long. Per germline, CDR1 MNHEY and CDR2 SMNVEV (reference sequence). Deletions cut 3 bases from V and 3 bases from J, with 8 bases between. DNA of the CDR3: TGTGCCAGCAGTTTTGTCAGCCACACCGGGGAGCTGTTTTTT. It encodes CASSFVSHTGELFF.

The chain has TRBV5-1 and TRBJ1-1, with D possibly being TRBD1 (5 bases). Trimming removed 1 base from V and 1 base from J, with 8 bases in between. Per germline, CDR1 SGHRS and CDR2 YFSETQ. CDR3 length: 14 amino acids. The CDR3, as DNA: TGCGCCAGCAGCTTGCACAGGCCGAACACTGAAGCTTTCTTT. This encodes CASSLHRPNTEAFF.

The rearrangement joins TRBV10-2 to TRBJ1-5; D is uncertain. The CDR3 length is 17 residues. CDR1 WSHSY and CDR2 SAAADI come from the germline V gene. V shed 0 bases and J shed 0 bases, with 12 bases lying between them. This CDR3 reads CASSESAGLISNQPQHF. The CDR3 DNA is TGCGCCAGCAGTGAGTCGGCGGGGTTGATTAGCAATCAGCCCCAGCATTTT.

The V gene is TRBV7-2, the J gene TRBJ1-5, with a weak D call TRBD1 (5 bases). This CDR3 has 16 amino acids. In germline, CDR1 is SGHTA, CDR2 FQGNSA. V lost 0 bases to trimming and J lost 1 base, with 10 bases between them. This CDR3 reads CASSLAGRTSNQPQHF. For the CDR3, the DNA is TGTGCCAGCAGCTTAGCGGGACGGACAAGCAATCAGCCCCAGCATTTT.

This sequence joins TRBV15 and TRBJ2-7; 10 bases agree with TRBD2. The CDR3 is made up of 16 amino acids. Germline V gene lookup returns CDR1 LNHNV and CDR2 YYDKDF (reference sequence). V lost 1 base, J lost 3 bases, and 6 bases stayed unmatched. The chain's CDR3 is CATSRVYGLADYEQYF. CDR3 coding DNA: TGTGCCACCAGCAGAGTGTATGGACTAGCGGACTACGAGCAGTACTTC.

The J gene is TRBJ2-7, the V gene TRBV27, with TRBD1 matching over 7 bases. Per germline, CDR1 MNHEY and CDR2 SMNVEV (reference sequence). The CDR3 is made up of 15 amino acids. J lost 4 bases, V lost 5 bases, and 11 bases had no gene match. In DNA form, the CDR3 reads TGTGCCAGCAGTCCCCGGACAGGAAGAATTTACGAGCAGTACTTC. Protein: CASSPRTGRIYEQYF.

V and J are TRBV28 and TRBJ1-5; 9 positions match TRBD1. The CDR3 loop spans 14 amino acids. J lost 5 bases, V lost 5 bases, and 4 bases had no gene match. Germline lookup yields CDR1 MDHEN and CDR2 SYDVKM. CDR3 residues: CASSPWTGDQPQHF. CDR3 coding DNA: TGTGCCAGCAGTCCTTGGACAGGGGATCAGCCCCAGCATTTT.

The rearrangement links TRBV25-1 to TRBJ1-1, with a weak D call TRBD1 (6 bases). This CDR3 region has 15 residues. V was pared by 5 bases and J by 1 base, with 14 bases between. The germline gives CDR1 MGHDK, CDR2 SYGVNS. CDR3 sequence reads: CASSSGGGRNTEAFF. The CDR3 bases are TGTGCCAGCAGTTCAGGAGGGGGTAGGAACACTGAAGCTTTCTTT.

This clone has a single count. The chain has TRBV28 and TRBJ1-2; no clear D gene. With 6 bases removed from V and 8 bases from J, the gap between germline ends came to 16 bases. The CDR3 spans 13 residues. Germline V lookup: CDR1 MDHEN, CDR2 SYDVKM. CDR3 sequence (DNA): TGTGCCAGCAGCTTACCCCCTCCGGGCGGCTACACCTTC. The encoded protein is CASSLPPPGGYTF.

The CDR3 DNA follows: TGTGCCAGCACCCACCGGGAGGGGACTGAAGCTTTCTTT. This codes for CASTHREGTEAFF. The chain combines TRBV28 with TRBJ1-1, with TRBD1 as a possible D gene (5 bases). The CDR3 sequence is 13 residues long. V lost 7 bases, J lost 5 bases, and 14 bases lay in between. Per the germline V gene, CDR1 is MDHEN and CDR2 is SYDVKM.

Only one count was recorded for this clone. The V and J genes are TRBV27 and TRBJ2-1; D is ambiguous. V was pared by 3 bases and J by 9 bases, with 6 bases between. There are 11 residues in the CDR3. The germline V gene encodes CDR1 MNHEY and CDR2 SMNVEV (reference sequence). CDR3 coding DNA: TGTGCCAGCAGTTTCAAAAGTGAGCAGTTCTTC. Protein: CASSFKSEQFF.

This clone was detected only a few times. V gene TRBV5-1 combines with J gene TRBJ2-7; D is undetermined. Trimming took 0 bases from V and 1 from J, leaving 8 bases between them. Germline V gene sequence: CDR1 SGHRS, CDR2 YFSETQ. The CDR3 totals 14 residues. CDR3 in DNA: TGCGCCAGCAGCTTGGCCACCGGATCCTACGAGCAGTACTTC. Its translation is CASSLATGSYEQYF. Drawing the rest from reference TRBV5-1 and TRBJ2-7, the complete variable domain is KAGVTQTPRYLIKTRGQQVTLSCSPISGHRSVSWYQQTPGQGLQFLFEYFSETQRNKGNFPGRFSGRQFSNSRSEMNVSTLELGDSALYLCASSLATGSYEQYFGPGTRLTVT.

The rearrangement links TRBV27 to TRBJ2-7; tentatively, D is TRBD2 (6 bases). The V end was cut by 1 base, the J end by 3 bases, with 16 bases between. There are 16 residues in the CDR3. CDR1 MNHEY and CDR2 SMNVEV come from the germline V gene (reference sequence). The DNA for the CDR3 is TGTGCCAGCAGTTTATGGGGAGCGGGTGTGTACTACGAGCAGTACTTC. It encodes CASSLWGAGVYYEQYF.

V is TRBV4-1 and J is TRBJ1-5, with D perhaps TRBD1 (5 bases). This CDR3 region has 15 residues. Germline V lookup: CDR1 MGHRA, CDR2 YSYEKL. Deletions cut 1 base from V and 6 bases from J, with 13 bases between. CDR3 nucleotide sequence: TGCGCCAGCAGCCAAGTAGAGGGGCTTGTTCAGCCCCAGCATTTT. Translated, it gives CASSQVEGLVQPQHF.

This sequence joins TRBV6-5 and TRBJ1-6; D might be TRBD1 (6 bases). This CDR3 has 13 amino acids. CDR1 MNHEY and CDR2 SVGAGI come from the germline V gene. V was clipped by 5 bases and J by 10 bases, with 12 bases between them. This CDR3 reads CASSTGRQSPLHF. The CDR3 region has the DNA TGTGCCAGCAGTACAGGGAGGCAATCACCCCTCCACTTT.

V and J are TRBV5-1 and TRBJ2-3; no definite D call. Per the germline V gene, CDR1 is SGHRS and CDR2 is YFSETQ. V lost 0 bases to trimming and J lost 11 bases, with 13 bases between them. This CDR3 comprises 13 residues. DNA for the CDR3: TGCGCCAGCAGCTTGGGTGCGTTCTTGGGGCAGTATTTT. Protein: CASSLGAFLGQYF.

In nucleotides, the CDR3 is TGTGCCAGCAGTTGGGACGCCGCCTACGAGCAGTACTTC. It translates to CASSWDAAYEQYF. The chain combines TRBV27 with TRBJ2-7; either TRBD1 or TRBD2 may fit D (5 bases each). The CDR3 contains 13 residues. Trimming cost V 4 bases and J 2 bases, with 9 bases left between them. Germline CDR1 MNHEY, CDR2 SMNVEV (reference sequence).

This clone occurred once. This chain joins TRBV28 and TRBJ2-6; the D gene could be TRBD1 or TRBD2 (5 bases each). Germline CDR1 reads MDHEN; CDR2 reads SYDVKM. The CDR3 covers 14 residues. V was shortened by 6 bases and J by 4 bases, with 10 bases between the two germline ends. CDR3 nucleotide sequence: TGTGCCAGCAGCCCAGGGAGCGGGGCCAACGTCCTGACTTTC. Translating gives CASSPGSGANVLTF.